This TCR beta chain was identified during a study of regulatory T cells in long-lasting Graves disease. Across the study: Antithyroid drug exposure in newly diagnosed Graves' patients had lasted under 3 months. Notes on the study in general: TCR diversity was lower in persistent Graves' patients (versus newly diagnosed ones).

This CDR3 has 15 amino acids. J gave up 2 bases and V 3 bases, and 6 bases lay outside the gene matches. Germline V gives CDR1 KGHDR, CDR2 SFDVKD. Arm-PCR of CDR3 regions and iRepertoire HTBI primers were used to build TCR beta libraries. TCRdb called the multiplex PCR reads again in MiXCR, with one record for every CDR3 protein. The sample has around 470,000 distinct CDR3 sequences, 12% to 15% seen once. This clonotype was counted many times. The antigen is undetermined. Time point described: newly diagnosed GD, antithyroid drugs for less than 3 months. After RNA was extracted from PBMCs, the TCR library was made from it. Separately, the same data were catalogued under a study of T cells in Graves' hyperthyroidism and ophthalmopathy. That study reports: The study used the HTBI primer set for a first-round RT-PCR of the TCR CDR3.

The sequence derives from a woman aged 50 to 65 with Graves disease. The chain has TRBV24-1 and TRBJ2-7, with 7 bases aligning to TRBD1. This material consisted of peripheral blood mononuclear cells (PBMCs), taken at new diagnosis, from a patient treated with antithyroid drugs. CDR3 bases: TGTGCCACCAGTGATACGACAGGGCAAACCTACGAGCAGTACTTC. Translated, it gives CATSDTTGQTYEQYF.